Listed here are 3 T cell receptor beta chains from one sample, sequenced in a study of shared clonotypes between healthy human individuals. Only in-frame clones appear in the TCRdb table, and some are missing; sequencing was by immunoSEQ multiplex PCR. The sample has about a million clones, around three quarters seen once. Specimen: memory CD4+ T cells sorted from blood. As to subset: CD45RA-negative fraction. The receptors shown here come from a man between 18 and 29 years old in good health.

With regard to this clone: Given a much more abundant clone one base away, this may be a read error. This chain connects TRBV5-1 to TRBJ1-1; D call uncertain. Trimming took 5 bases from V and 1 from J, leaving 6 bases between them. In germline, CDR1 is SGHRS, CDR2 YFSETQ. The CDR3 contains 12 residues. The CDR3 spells CASSVGNTEAFF. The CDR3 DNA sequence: TGCGCCAGCAGTGTGGGGAACACTGAAGCTTTCTTT.

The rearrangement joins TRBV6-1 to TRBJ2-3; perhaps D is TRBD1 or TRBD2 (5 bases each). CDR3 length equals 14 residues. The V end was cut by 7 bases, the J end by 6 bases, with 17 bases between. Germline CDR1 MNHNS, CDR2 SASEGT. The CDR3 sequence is CASTKPGASDTQYF. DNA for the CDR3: TGTGCCAGCACCAAACCCGGGGCGTCCGATACGCAGTATTTT.

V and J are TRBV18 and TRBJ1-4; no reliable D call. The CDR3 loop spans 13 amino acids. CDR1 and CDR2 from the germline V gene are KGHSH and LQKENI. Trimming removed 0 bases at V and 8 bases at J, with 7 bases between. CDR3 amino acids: CASSPPSSEKLFF. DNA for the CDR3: TGTGCCAGCTCACCACCCTCATCGGAAAAACTGTTTTTT.